The 26 T cell receptor beta chains reported below all come from one sample, sequenced in a study of cytomegalovirus exposure and HLA in healthy donors. The PCR made use of 60 Vbeta and 13 Jbeta primers. The protocol was immunoSEQ multiplex PCR, while the TCRdb copy is restricted to in-frame clones and leaves out a portion. Of 100,000 or so clones in the sample, 13% to 15% were seen once. Sample: PBMCs. All receptors come from a female donor in good health and CMV-seronegative.

In nucleotides, the CDR3 is TGCAGCGCTCGGGACAATTCGAACACCGGGGAGCTGTTTTTT. Translation gives CSARDNSNTGELFF. The V call is TRBV29-1, the J call TRBJ2-2, with TRBD1 as a possible D gene (6 bases). Germline V gene data show CDR1 as SQVTM and CDR2 as ANQGSEA. The CDR3 totals 14 residues. V was pared by 7 bases and J by 0 bases, with 12 bases between.

This clone was seen a few times. J is TRBJ2-7 and V is TRBV15; 11 bases align to TRBD1. Trimming took 4 bases from V and 3 from J; bases not matched to a gene: 5. Per germline, CDR1 LNHNV and CDR2 YYDKDF (reference sequence). CDR3 length: 15 amino acids. This CDR3 reads CATSTAGQGGYEQYF. CDR3 bases: TGTGCCACCAGCACTGCGGGACAGGGGGGCTACGAGCAGTACTTC.

This clone was recorded a few times. This chain links TRBV29-1 with TRBJ2-3; TRBD2 matches 12 bases. Per the germline V gene, CDR1 is SQVTM and CDR2 is ANQGSEA. The CDR3 has 14 amino acids. Trimming took 6 bases from V and 2 from J; bases not matched to a gene: 3. This chain's CDR3 is CSVTSGRNTDTQYF. The CDR3 DNA follows: TGCAGCGTCACTAGCGGGAGGAACACAGATACGCAGTATTTT.

This clone showed up just a few times. The rearrangement uses TRBV9 and TRBJ2-3, with a tentative D call TRBD1 (6 bases). The V end lost 3 bases, the J end lost 2 bases, and 7 bases lay between the germline ends. The CDR3 totals 13 residues. The germline V gene has CDR1 SGDLS and CDR2 YYNGEE. DNA of the CDR3: TGTGCCAGCAGCGACAGGGACACAGATACGCAGTATTTT. Translation: CASSDRDTDTQYF.

The chain joins TRBV7-2 to TRBJ1-2; tentatively, D is TRBD1 (6 bases). Per the germline V gene, CDR1 is SGHTA and CDR2 is FQGNSA. V was clipped by 1 base and J by 2 bases, with 8 bases between them. This CDR3 has 14 amino acids. CDR3 nucleotides: TGTGCCAGCAGCTTAGGCAGGGGAAACTATGGCTACACCTTC. It yields the protein CASSLGRGNYGYTF.

This clone was seen only a few times. This chain links TRBV4-1 with TRBJ2-4, with D possibly being TRBD1 (5 bases). Trimming left V 4 bases short and J 1 base short, with 17 bases between. CDR3 length: 17 amino acids. In germline, CDR1 is MGHRA, CDR2 YSYEKL. In DNA, the CDR3 is TGCGCCAGCAGCCCGTCACAGGAATTGGCGGCCAAAAACATTCAGTACTTC. Protein product: CASSPSQELAAKNIQYF.

The chain employs TRBV19 and TRBJ1-5; tentatively, D is TRBD1 (5 bases). Deletions cut 3 bases from V and 7 bases from J, with 16 bases between. The CDR3 has 15 residues. Germline assignment: CDR1 LNHDA and CDR2 SQIVND (reference sequence). The CDR3 DNA reads as TGTGCCAGTAGTATCGGTCCAGGGTTTAGGCAGCCCCAGCATTTT. It translates to CASSIGPGFRQPQHF.

The chain links TRBV5-1 to TRBJ2-5; weak D call: TRBD2 (5 bases). Between the trimmed V and J ends, which lost 4 bases and 4 bases, there was a span of 14 bases. The V gene's germline CDR1 is SGHRS and CDR2 YFSETQ. This CDR3 is 14 amino acids long. The CDR3 here is CASSLSQRRETQYF. CDR3 coding DNA: TGCGCCAGCAGCCTTAGTCAGCGGAGAGAGACCCAGTACTTC.

This clone has more than one count but fewer than ten. The V call is TRBV7-9, the J call TRBJ1-2; 7 nucleotides line up with TRBD1. The CDR3 contains 17 residues. Per germline, CDR1 SEHNR and CDR2 FQNEAQ (reference sequence). Trimming cost V 1 base and J 3 bases; bases outside gene matches: 11. CDR3 protein: CASSLDTGDLPYYGYTF. The CDR3 DNA sequence: TGTGCCAGCAGCTTAGATACAGGGGACCTCCCATACTATGGCTACACCTTC.

The gene calls are TRBV4-1 and TRBJ2-7, with a possible D match to TRBD1 (5 bases). This CDR3 region has 16 residues. Looked up from germline, CDR1 is MGHRA and CDR2 is YSYEKL. Trimming left V 0 bases short and J 2 bases short, with 14 bases between. CDR3 amino acids: CASSQDSKGLTYEQYF. The CDR3 nucleotides read TGCGCCAGCAGCCAAGATAGCAAGGGGCTCACCTACGAGCAGTACTTC.

This clone was observed a few times. The chain links TRBV30 to TRBJ1-5, with unresolved D. The ends were cut back, 0 bases at V and 3 bases at J, with 9 bases in the middle. CDR3 size: 14 residues. Per germline, CDR1 GTSNPN and CDR2 SVGIG (reference sequence). CDR3 region: CAWSVPQFNQPQHF. The CDR3 DNA follows: TGTGCCTGGAGTGTCCCACAGTTCAATCAGCCCCAGCATTTT.

V usage is TRBV5-6 and J usage is TRBJ1-2; TRBD1 matches 10 bases. The junction had 12 bases not matched to a gene; V was cut back by 6 bases and J by 4 bases. There are 16 residues in the CDR3. Per germline, CDR1 SGHDT and CDR2 YYEEEE. Written as DNA, the CDR3 is TGTGCCAGCAACCTACGGCGACAGGGGGCGAGCTATGGCTACACCTTC. It specifies CASNLRRQGASYGYTF. Drawing the rest from reference TRBV5-6 and TRBJ1-2, the complete variable domain is DAGVTQSPTHLIKTRGQQVTLRCSPKSGHDTVSWYQQALGQGPQFIFQYYEEEERQRGNFPDRFSGHQFPNYSSELNVNALLLGDSALYLCASNLRRQGASYGYTFGSGTRLTVV.

V is TRBV30 and J is TRBJ2-5; 10 nucleotides line up with TRBD1. This CDR3 has 15 amino acids. Germline-derived CDR1 and CDR2 are GTSNPN and SVGIG (reference sequence). V lost 1 base and J lost 6; bases outside the gene matches: 8. CDR3 nucleotide sequence: TGTGCCTGGAGTGACCCGGGACAGGGGCTGCAGACCCAGTACTTC. This encodes CAWSDPGQGLQTQYF.

The V and J genes are TRBV30 and TRBJ1-5; D not certain. The CDR3 length is 13 residues. The V gene's germline CDR1 is GTSNPN and CDR2 SVGIG (reference sequence). V shed 0 bases and J shed 4 bases, with 7 bases lying between them. CDR3 nucleotide sequence: TGTGCCTGGAGTGTAGATCAGAATCAGCCCCAGCATTTT. The encoded protein is CAWSVDQNQPQHF. The whole variable domain, filled in from reference TRBV30 and TRBJ1-5, reads SQTIHQWPATLVQPVGSPLSLECTVEGTSNPNLYWYRQAAGRGLQLLFYSVGIGQISSEVPQNLSASRPQDRQFILSSKKLLLSDSGFYLCAWSVDQNQPQHFGDGTRLSIL.

The chain joins TRBV9 to TRBJ1-1; D remains unclear. The CDR3 covers 14 residues. The germline gives CDR1 SGDLS, CDR2 YYNGEE. The V end was cut by 3 bases, the J end by 5 bases, with 14 bases between. DNA of the CDR3: TGTGCCAGCAGCGAGACACAGTTTATGACTGAAGCTTTCTTT. Its protein is CASSETQFMTEAFF.

The chain links TRBV19 to TRBJ1-4; TRBD1 is a possible D gene (5 bases). In germline, CDR1 is LNHDA, CDR2 SQIVND (reference sequence). With 2 bases removed from V and 4 bases from J, the gap between germline ends came to 11 bases. This CDR3 contains 15 residues. In DNA form, the CDR3 reads TGTGCCAGTAGTATAATTTCAGGGCTTAATGAAAAACTGTTTTTT. This gives the protein CASSIISGLNEKLFF.

In its sample, this clone was seen a few times. The chain couples TRBV5-1 to TRBJ1-3; the match to TRBD1 covers 7 bases. V dropped 3 bases and J dropped 4; count of bases not matched to a gene: 10. Germline-derived CDR1 and CDR2 are SGHRS and YFSETQ. The length of the CDR3 is 16 residues. The CDR3 reads CASSSDQGVAGNTIYF. CDR3 bases: TGCGCCAGCAGCTCCGATCAGGGGGTGGCCGGAAACACCATATATTTT. Full variable domain (missing parts from reference TRBV5-1 and TRBJ1-3): KAGVTQTPRYLIKTRGQQVTLSCSPISGHRSVSWYQQTPGQGLQFLFEYFSETQRNKGNFPGRFSGRQFSNSRSEMNVSTLELGDSALYLCASSSDQGVAGNTIYFGEGSWLTVV.

The chain uses TRBV19 and TRBJ2-7, with 7 positions matching TRBD2. V lost 5 bases, J lost 2 bases, and 6 bases stayed unmatched. The CDR3 runs 14 residues. Germline CDR1 is LNHDA and CDR2 is SQIVND (reference sequence). The CDR3, as DNA: TGTGCCAGTAGTCCCTGCGGGGGAGCCTACGAGCAGTACTTC. Amino acid sequence: CASSPCGGAYEQYF. The entire variable domain, with the rest obtained from reference TRBV19 and TRBJ2-7, is as follows: DGGITQSPKYLFRKEGQNVTLSCEQNLNHDAMYWYRQDPGQGLRLIYYSQIVNDFQKGDIAEGYSVSREKKESFPLTVTSAQKNPTAFYLCASSPCGGAYEQYFGPGTRLTVT.

This clone showed up just a few times. V is TRBV25-1 and J is TRBJ2-2; no reliable D call. The V gene lost 3 bases and the J gene lost 3 bases, with 8 bases spanning the gap. The CDR3 runs to 14 residues. Germline V CDR1 and CDR2: MGHDK, SYGVNS. The chain's CDR3 is CASSDPRYTGELFF. CDR3 nucleotide sequence: TGTGCCAGCAGTGACCCCCGGTACACCGGGGAGCTGTTTTTT.

V and J are TRBV6-1 and TRBJ2-5; possibly TRBD1 for D (6 bases). There are 13 residues in the CDR3. Germline-derived CDR1 and CDR2 are MNHNS and SASEGT. V was trimmed by 2 bases and J by 4 bases, leaving 8 bases between them. CDR3 residues: CASSELGGETQYF. CDR3 DNA: TGTGCCAGCAGTGAACTAGGGGGAGAGACCCAGTACTTC.

This clone was picked up a small number of times. The rearrangement uses TRBV2 and TRBJ2-5; no firm D call. CDR1 is SNHLY, CDR2 FYNNEI, per germline. The ends were cut back, 4 bases at V and 6 bases at J, with 12 bases in the middle. The CDR3 has 13 residues. The chain's CDR3 is CASSVGGVKTQYF. CDR3 nucleotide sequence: TGTGCCAGCAGTGTTGGCGGTGTAAAGACCCAGTACTTC. Looking up the rest from reference TRBV2 and TRBJ2-5 gives the full variable domain: EPEVTQTPSHQVTQMGQEVILRCVPISNHLYFYWYRQILGQKVEFLVSFYNNEISEKSEIFDDQFSVERPDGSNFTLKIRSTKLEDSAMYFCASSVGGVKTQYFGPGTRLLVL.

This rearrangement joins TRBV5-6 to TRBJ2-5; 8 nucleotides match TRBD2. The CDR3 runs 15 residues. The germline gives CDR1 SGHDT, CDR2 YYEEEE. Trimming took 2 bases from V and 2 from J; bases not matched to a gene: 5. CDR3 in DNA: TGTGCCAGCAGCTTTAGCGGGACTCTACAAGAGACCCAGTACTTC. Its translation: CASSFSGTLQETQYF.

The J gene is TRBJ1-1, the V gene TRBV6-1, with 10 bases fitting TRBD1. This CDR3 comprises 16 residues. V was clipped by 3 bases and J by 4 bases; unmatched bases: 8. The germline gives CDR1 MNHNS, CDR2 SASEGT. CDR3 residues: CASSEWDRGGSTEAFF. CDR3 DNA: TGTGCCAGCAGTGAGTGGGACAGGGGAGGGAGCACTGAAGCTTTCTTT.

This clone was counted between two and nine times. The chain has TRBV30 and TRBJ1-4; 8 bases are shared with TRBD1. The J segment lost 3 bases and the V segment lost 3 bases, leaving 6 bases of the junction unmatched. Germline V gene data show CDR1 as GTSNPN and CDR2 as SVGIG (reference sequence). This CDR3 comprises 15 residues. The CDR3 region has the DNA TGTGCCTGGAGGGCAGGGGGCTTTGCTAATGAAAAACTGTTTTTT. Protein sequence: CAWRAGGFANEKLFF.

This clone appeared a few times. This CDR3 is CASSAGNYGYTF. The CDR3, as DNA: TGTGCCAGCAGTGCAGGGAACTATGGCTACACCTTC. The gene calls are TRBV2 and TRBJ1-2; D perhaps matches TRBD1 (5 bases). The CDR3 contains 12 residues. CDR1 SNHLY and CDR2 FYNNEI come from the germline V gene. Trimming removed 4 bases from V and 2 bases from J, with 5 bases in between. The entire variable domain, with the rest obtained from reference TRBV2 and TRBJ1-2, is as follows: EPEVTQTPSHQVTQMGQEVILRCVPISNHLYFYWYRQILGQKVEFLVSFYNNEISEKSEIFDDQFSVERPDGSNFTLKIRSTKLEDSAMYFCASSAGNYGYTFGSGTRLTVV.

This clone was seen only a few times. V usage is TRBV2 and J usage is TRBJ2-7; possible D gene TRBD1, 6 bases. This CDR3 is built from 15 residues. In germline, CDR1 is SNHLY, CDR2 FYNNEI. Trimming pared 4 bases from V and 2 bases from J, leaving 15 bases between. Here the CDR3 reads CASSVPPRDTYEQYF. CDR3 sequence (DNA): TGTGCCAGCAGTGTACCCCCCCGGGACACCTACGAGCAGTACTTC.